The rows below give T cell receptor beta chains drawn from one sample of a study of T cell repertoires in cytomegalovirus infection. TCRdb redid the calling of the reads with MiXCR, one entry per CDR3 protein. Here the sample spans about 220,000 distinct CDR3 sequences, around two fifths being singletons. For these TCRs, the target antigens are not known. The starting material was CD8+ T cells from cultured PBMCs, obtained from culture after CMV antigen stimulation. Source of these receptors: a human donor in good health (CMV status not recorded). Some clones in this sample may be carry-over from other donors' samples. Both conserved end residues are part of each CDR3. D genes are given only for firm matches. Clone size is not always given. Where it is, it says once, few, many or a class for expanded clones.

d_call clone_size j_call v_call cdr3_nt cdr3_aa
TRBD2 NA TRBJ2-7 TRBV2 TGTGCCAGCAGGTACACTAGCGGGATAGCCTACGAGCAGTACTTC CASRYTSGIAYEQYF
TRBD2 NA TRBJ2-1 TRBV19 TGTGCCAGTAGTATAGTTGGTAGCGGGAGACGACGACGGCGGGCGTTCTTC CASSIVGSGRRRRRAFF
NA once TRBJ2-5 TRBV10-3 TGTGCCATCGGAGGGGAGACCCAGTACTTC CAIGGETQYF
NA NA TRBJ2-7 TRBV7-2 TGTGCCAGCAGCTTAGAAACGGCTGCTGCCTACGAGACGTACTTC CASSLETAAAYETYF
NA NA TRBJ1-2 TRBV15 TGTGCCACCAGCAGAGAGGGGGTGGTGAACTATGGCTACACCTTC CATSREGVVNYGYTF
NA few TRBJ1-2 TRBV12-3/TRBV12-4 TGTGCCAGCAGTTTAAGCCCGCGCTATGGCTACACCTTC CASSLSPRYGYTF
NA NA TRBJ2-7 TRBV11-2 TGTGCCAGCAGCTTAGAGACGCTAACGACCTACGAGCAGTACTTC CASSLETLTTYEQYF
NA NA TRBJ1-2 TRBV7-8 TGTGCCAGCAGCGCAAGGGCGCAGGGAGGCTATGGCTACACCTTC CASSARAQGGYGYTF
NA few TRBJ2-4 TRBV7-6 TGTGCCAGCAGCTTATCGCCCTGGGGGGAGAACATTCAGTACTTC CASSLSPWGENIQYF
TRBD2 few TRBJ2-1 TRBV7-8 TGTGCCAGCAGCTTAGCCCTAGCGGGAGGGCCCCTCTGGAATGAGCAGTTCTTC CASSLALAGGPLWNEQFF
NA NA TRBJ2-1 TRBV12-3/TRBV12-4 TGTGCCAGCAGTTTCCAGGGTTCGGGGGAGCAGTTCTTC CASSFQGSGEQFF
NA NA TRBJ2-3 TRBV6-6 TGTGCCAGCAGTTACGGGGCCACAGATACGCAGTATTTT CASSYGATDTQYF
NA few TRBJ1-2 TRBV7-8 TGTGCCAGCGGAAACAGGGTGGTTGGCTACACCTTC CASGNRVVGYTF
NA NA TRBJ1-1 TRBV12-3/TRBV12-4 TGTGCCAGCAGTTTCGACAAAAACACTGAAGCTTTCTTT CASSFDKNTEAFF
NA NA TRBJ1-5 TRBV27 TGTGCCAGCGGGGTAGGGATGGGCAATCAGCCCCAGCATTTT CASGVGMGNQPQHF
NA NA TRBJ2-7 TRBV25-1 TGTGCCAGCAGTGAAGGGGCGCTAGGCGGTCCGGGAGAAGAGCAGTACTTC CASSEGALGGPGEEQYF
NA NA TRBJ2-2 TRBV4-1 TGCGCCAGCAGCCAAGCGACCGTAACATGGACCGGGGAGCTGTTTTTT CASSQATVTWTGELFF
NA NA TRBJ2-1 TRBV7-6 TGTGCCAGCAGCAAACTGGCACTAACCTACAATGAGCAGCTCTTC CASSKLALTYNEQLF
TRBD2 few TRBJ2-2 TRBV19 TGTGCCAGTAGTGTAAGGACTAGCGAGACGAACACCGGGGAGCTGTTTTTT CASSVRTSETNTGELFF
TRBD2 NA TRBJ2-3 TRBV2 TGTGCCAGCGGACTAGCGGGAGGTGGAGTTGACACGCAGTATTTT CASGLAGGGVDTQYF
NA NA TRBJ1-1 TRBV28 TGTGCCAGCAGTTGTTGGGGCAGGGAGACTGAAGCTTTCTTT CASSCWGRETEAFF
NA NA TRBJ2-1 TRBV6-5 TGTGCCAGCAGTTACAGGTACAACAATGAGCAGTTCTTC CASSYRYNNEQFF